The source of this T cell receptor (beta chain) is a study of T-cell reconstitution after alpha-beta-depleted transplantation in children. General observations from the study: After transplant, at about two months, alpha-beta T cells were reportedly derived from several hundred expanded graft clones. By one year post-transplant, T-cell counts and diversity largely arose from T cells that were newly produced. For some patients, TCRbeta diversity was high at day 60 because of recipient T cells and thymic progenitors that survived.

Unique molecular identifiers were used in preparing the TCRbeta library. TCRdb fed the PCR reads into MiXCR, producing one record per CDR3 protein. The table records about 470,000 distinct CDR3 sequences, approximately 42% of them present only once. On this clonotype itself: The antigen is not known.

This receptor was obtained from a girl aged 2-10 years with aplastic anemia, due to receive a stem cell transplant. Material: PBMCs, obtained before TCRalphabeta/CD19-depleted stem cell transplant.

The CDR3 DNA reads as TGTGCCAGCAGCCCCAGGGGAAAGGCGGCTTTCTTT. Translated, it gives CASSPRGKAAFF. The chain employs TRBV5-5 and TRBJ1-1, with a weak D call TRBD1 (6 bases). CDR1 is SGHKS, CDR2 YYEKEE, per germline (reference sequence). CDR3 length: 12 residues. Trimming stripped 4 bases from V and 11 bases from J, with 15 bases between. Full variable domain (missing parts from reference TRBV5-5 and TRBJ1-1): DAGVTQSPTHLIKTRGQQVTLRCSPISGHKSVSWYQQVLGQGPQFIFQYYEKEERGRGNFPDRFSARQFPNYSSELNVNALLLGDSALYLCASSPRGKAAFFGQGTRLTVV.